This T cell receptor (beta chain) is drawn from a study of blood T cells in healthy people across ages. A J-beta primer mix and a sample-barcoded 5' primer were used in a second PCR of roughly 6 to 11 cycles. The template-switch adaptor was a 5' adaptor with 12 random nucleotides. It tagged each cDNA molecule. TCRdb used MiXCR to reprocess the 5' RACE reads, holding one entry per CDR3 protein. The data hold fewer than 800,000 distinct CDR3 sequences, with roughly 32% observed a single time. This clonotype was counted between two and nine times. The CDR3 consists of 17 residues. The V gene lost 5 bases and the J gene lost 1 base, with 19 bases spanning the gap.

J is TRBJ2-3 and V is TRBV12-3 or TRBV12-4; tentative D call: TRBD2 (7 bases). This receptor was identified in an elderly woman in good health. Input material: blood. The CDR3, as DNA: TGTGCCAGCAGTGAACATAGGGGGGGGCGGGGCACAGATACGCAGTATTTT. Protein: CASSEHRGGRGTDTQYF.